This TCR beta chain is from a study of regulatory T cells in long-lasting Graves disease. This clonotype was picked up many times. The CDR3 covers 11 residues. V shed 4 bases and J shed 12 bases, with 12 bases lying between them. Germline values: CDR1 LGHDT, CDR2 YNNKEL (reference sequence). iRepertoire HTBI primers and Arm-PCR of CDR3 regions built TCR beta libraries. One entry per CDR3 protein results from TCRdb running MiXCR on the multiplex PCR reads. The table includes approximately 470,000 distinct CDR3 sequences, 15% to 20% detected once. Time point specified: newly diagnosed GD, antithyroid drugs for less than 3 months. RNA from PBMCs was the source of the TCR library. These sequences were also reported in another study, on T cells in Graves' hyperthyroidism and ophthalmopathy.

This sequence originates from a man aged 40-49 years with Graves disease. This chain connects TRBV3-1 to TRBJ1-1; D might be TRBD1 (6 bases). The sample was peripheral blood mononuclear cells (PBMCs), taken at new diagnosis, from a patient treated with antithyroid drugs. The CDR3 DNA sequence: TGTGCCAGCAGCCCCGGGACAAGGACTTTCTTT. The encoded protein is CASSPGTRTFF.